This is a list of T cell receptor beta chains from one sample in a study of blood T cell repertoires in COVID-19. Repertoires were generated with immunoSEQ multiplex PCR, while TCRdb's copy carries only in-frame clones and drops some. The sample has about 130,000 clones; about 83% are singletons. Sample: peripheral blood. These TCRs come from a human donor in a cohort sampled during active COVID-19. The CDR3 runs from the conserved cysteine through the conserved F or W. Each record gives: J gene, V gene, clone size, D gene, CDR3 length, CDR3 protein, CDR3 DNA. D genes are given only for firm matches. Where a row states a size, it is once, few, many or the class of an expanded clone; other rows omit it.

TRBJ2-7,TRBV9,.,.,14,CASSVDPTGYEQYF,TGTGCCAGCAGCGTAGACCCGACAGGCTACGAGCAGTACTTC
TRBJ2-7,TRBV27,.,.,13,CASSLPGGNEQYF,TGTGCCAGCAGCCTCCCGGGGGGCAACGAGCAGTACTTC
TRBJ2-5,TRBV30,.,TRBD1,14,CASRGGQGLGTQYF,TGTGCCTCCCGAGGGGGACAGGGGCTGGGGACCCAGTACTTC
TRBJ2-7,TRBV5-1,.,TRBD1,14,CASSSGQGADEQYF,TGCGCCAGCAGCTCGGGACAGGGGGCTGACGAGCAGTACTTC
TRBJ2-3,TRBV5-6,.,TRBD1,12,CASKGGRDTQYF,TGTGCCAGCAAAGGGGGCCGGGATACGCAGTATTTT
TRBJ1-2,TRBV5-1,.,.,14,CASSLHPANYGYTF,TGCGCCAGCAGCCTCCACCCAGCTAACTATGGCTACACCTTC
TRBJ1-2,TRBV4-1,.,TRBD1,13,CASSPHRGSGYTF,TGCGCCAGCAGCCCTCACAGGGGAAGTGGCTACACCTTC
TRBJ1-5,TRBV6-6,.,TRBD1,16,CASSDTGTVNGEPQHF,TGTGCCAGCAGCGATACCGGGACAGTGAACGGAGAGCCCCAGCATTTT
TRBJ1-2,TRBV4-1,.,.,13,CASSQDRGYGYTF,TGCGCCAGCAGCCAAGACAGGGGCTATGGCTACACCTTC
TRBJ1-1,TRBV3-1/TRBV3-2,.,.,14,CASRPQGGNTEAFF,TGTGCCAGCAGACCCCAGGGTGGTAATACTGAAGCTTTCTTT
TRBJ2-4,TRBV14,few,TRBD1,19,CASSQGQGALKLAKNIQYF,TGTGCCAGCAGCCAAGGACAGGGGGCGCTTAAACTAGCCAAAAACATTCAGTACTTC
TRBJ2-2,TRBV18,.,.,17,CASSPALQGRGTGELFF,TGTGCCAGCTCACCTGCACTACAGGGGCGGGGCACCGGGGAGCTGTTTTTT
TRBJ2-7,TRBV6-1,.,.,11,CASSDLYEQYF,TGTGCCAGCAGTGACCTATACGAGCAGTACTTC
TRBJ2-1,TRBV15,.,.,16,CATSRELVYPYNEQFF,TGTGCCACCAGCAGAGAGCTGGTCTATCCCTACAATGAGCAGTTCTTC
TRBJ2-1,TRBV19,.,.,14,CASSITGAYNEQFF,TGTGCCAGTAGTATTACGGGGGCCTACAATGAGCAGTTCTTC
TRBJ1-5,TRBV19,.,.,15,CASSMAGDSNQPQHF,TGTGCCAGTAGTATGGCAGGGGATAGCAATCAGCCCCAGCATTTT
TRBJ2-5,TRBV11-2,.,.,14,CASSKHPSGETQYF,TGTGCCAGCAGCAAGCATCCGTCGGGGGAGACCCAGTACTTC
TRBJ2-5,TRBV19,.,TRBD2,18,CASTAGSGGAVAQETQYF,TGTGCCAGTACCGCCGGAAGCGGGGGCGCCGTAGCTCAAGAGACCCAGTACTTC
TRBJ2-3,TRBV20-1,.,TRBD2,15,CSASSSGGAAVTQYF,TGCAGTGCTAGTTCCAGCGGGGGGGCCGCGGTTACGCAGTATTTT
TRBJ1-6,TRBV6-5,.,.,14,CASSYWGGNSPLHF,TGTGCCAGCAGTTACTGGGGGGGAAATTCACCCCTCCACTTT
TRBJ2-7,TRBV19,.,.,17,CASSLQSQGRPPYEQYF,TGTGCCAGTAGCCTTCAGTCCCAGGGGCGACCCCCCTACGAGCAGTACTTC
TRBJ1-2,TRBV28,.,TRBD1,13,CATRTGWNYGYTF,TGTGCCACCCGGACAGGGTGGAACTATGGCTACACCTTC
TRBJ1-6,TRBV30,many,.,14,CAWSQVQGGSPLHF,TGTGCCTGGAGCCAGGTCCAGGGCGGTTCACCCCTCCACTTT
TRBJ1-1,TRBV5-4,.,.,17,CASSSSGVWGVYTEAFF,TGTGCCAGCAGCTCGTCGGGCGTGTGGGGGGTTTACACTGAAGCTTTCTTT
TRBJ2-1,TRBV9,.,.,13,CASSGGTPNEQFF,TGTGCCAGCAGCGGCGGGACCCCCAATGAGCAGTTCTTC
TRBJ2-7,TRBV6-5,.,TRBD2,16,CASSSRPGGGRDEQYF,TGTGCCAGCAGTTCCAGACCCGGGGGCGGGAGGGACGAGCAGTACTTC
TRBJ2-5,TRBV11-2,many,TRBD1,12,CASSAGDRGIHF,TGTGCCAGCAGTGCCGGAGACAGGGGTATCCACTTC
TRBJ2-6,TRBV3-1/TRBV3-2,.,TRBD1,20,CASSQVPGQGTGSGANVLTF,TGTGCCAGCAGCCAAGTCCCGGGACAGGGAACAGGGTCTGGGGCCAACGTCCTGACTTTC
TRBJ1-2,TRBV16,.,.,13,CASTPNKNYGYTF,TGTGCCAGCACTCCAAACAAAAACTATGGCTACACCTTC
TRBJ1-3,TRBV5-4,.,.,13,CASSLEGRDTIYF,TGTGCCAGCAGCTTAGAGGGGAGGGACACCATATATTTT
TRBJ1-1,TRBV6-2/TRBV6-3,.,TRBD1,15,CASSYAGTGNTEAFF,TGTGCCAGCAGTTACGCCGGGACAGGGAACACTGAAGCTTTCTTT
TRBJ1-1,TRBV12-3/TRBV12-4,.,.,13,CASSPGTALGAFF,TGTGCCAGCAGCCCTGGGACTGCCCTGGGAGCTTTCTTT
TRBJ1-1,TRBV7-3,once,TRBD1,18,CASSLNLGQGDLNTEAFF,TGTGCCAGCAGCTTAAACCTGGGACAGGGGGATCTTAACACTGAAGCTTTCTTT
TRBJ2-7,TRBV5-4,.,TRBD1,14,CASSFPTGLYEQYF,TGTGCCAGCAGCTTCCCGACAGGGCTTTACGAGCAGTACTTC
TRBJ1-5,TRBV10-3,few,.,15,CAISESGASNQPQHF,TGTGCCATCAGTGAGTCGGGGGCCAGCAATCAGCCCCAGCATTTT
TRBJ2-7,TRBV15,.,TRBD1,14,CATSRDRSVYEQYF,TGTGCCACCAGTCGGGACAGATCTGTCTACGAGCAGTACTTC
TRBJ2-7,TRBV2,.,TRBD2,15,CASTAEAGGLYEQYF,TGTGCCAGCACCGCGGAAGCGGGGGGACTATACGAGCAGTACTTC
TRBJ2-3,TRBV5-1,.,.,16,CASSLGANRVTDTQYF,TGCGCCAGCAGCCTGGGGGCAAACAGGGTCACAGATACGCAGTATTTT
TRBJ1-5,TRBV30,.,TRBD1,15,CAWSGPGTGNQPQHF,TGTGCCTGGAGTGGACCCGGGACAGGGAATCAGCCCCAGCATTTT
TRBJ2-5,TRBV3-1/TRBV3-2,few,TRBD1,15,CASSRPTGGQETQYF,TGTGCCAGCAGCCGCCCCACAGGGGGGCAAGAGACCCAGTACTTC
TRBJ1-1,TRBV5-1,.,TRBD1,15,CASSLEGGLGTEAFF,TGCGCCAGCAGCTTGGAAGGGGGCCTCGGCACTGAAGCTTTCTTT
TRBJ1-5,TRBV7-6,.,.,13,CASSPGGGQPQHF,TGTGCCAGCAGCCCCGGGGGGGGACAGCCCCAGCATTTT
TRBJ1-4,TRBV9,.,.,14,CASSVGWAFEKLFF,TGTGCCAGCAGCGTAGGGTGGGCATTTGAAAAACTGTTTTTT
TRBJ2-1,TRBV5-4,once,TRBD2,12,CASSSIRGGEFF,TGTGCCAGCAGCTCGATCCGGGGGGGCGAGTTCTTC
TRBJ1-2,TRBV6-5,.,.,14,CASSYDGGAGGYTF,TGTGCCAGCAGTTACGATGGGGGGGCGGGTGGCTACACCTTC
TRBJ2-1,TRBV5-1,.,TRBD1,14,CASSLDRVLNEQFF,TGCGCCAGCAGCCTAGACAGGGTTCTCAATGAGCAGTTCTTC
TRBJ1-2,TRBV7-9,.,.,13,CASSLALNYGYTF,TGTGCCAGCAGCTTAGCTCTTAACTATGGCTACACCTTC
TRBJ2-5,TRBV2,.,TRBD1,16,CASSKHGTGGEETQYF,TGTGCCAGCAGTAAACACGGGACAGGGGGGGAAGAGACCCAGTACTTC